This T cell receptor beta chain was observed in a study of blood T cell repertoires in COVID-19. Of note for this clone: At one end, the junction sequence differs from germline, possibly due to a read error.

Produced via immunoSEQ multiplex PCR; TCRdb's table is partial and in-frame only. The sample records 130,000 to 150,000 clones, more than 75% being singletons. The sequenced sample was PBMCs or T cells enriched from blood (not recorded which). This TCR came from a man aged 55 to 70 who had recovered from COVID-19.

In nucleotides, the CDR3 is TGTGCCACCAGCGATTTCAGTCCAGAGGTCGGGAGGGCCAACAATGAGCAGTTCTTC. As protein: CATSDFSPEVGRANNEQFF. V is TRBV24-1 and J is TRBJ2-1; TRBD2 aligns across 8 bases. CDR1 is KGHDR and CDR2 is SFDVKD in the germline V gene. The CDR3 spans 19 residues.